This T cell receptor (beta chain) appears in the sequencing data of a study of blood T cell repertoires in COVID-19. Profiled with immunoSEQ multiplex PCR; TCRdb holds only in-frame clones, not every one. Among around 200,000 clones, roughly 90% were seen once, and the ten largest hold 2.6%. The CDR3 is 15 amino acids. V gave up 5 bases and J gave up 5 bases; unmatched junction bases: 4. Germline CDR1 is SGHTA and CDR2 is FQGTGA. On this clone itself: A clone one base away is much larger, so this may be a read error.

The chain combines TRBV7-3 with TRBJ2-5; 14 positions match TRBD2. The TCR sequence derives from a woman aged 30 to 39 who had recovered from COVID-19. The material sequenced was PBMCs or T cells enriched from blood (not recorded which). In DNA form, the CDR3 reads TGTGCCAGCAGCCCGGGACTAGCGGGGGTGGAGACCCAGTACTTC. Translated, it gives CASSPGLAGVETQYF.